What follows are 27 T cell receptor beta chains derived from one specimen sequenced in a study of identifying expanded T cells in peripheral blood. Method: immunoSEQ multiplex PCR; TCRdb's copy keeps in-frame clones and lacks some. The repertoire holds 70,000 to 100,000 clones, with around 90% as singletons. Sample: blood. Receptor source: a person between 18 and 75 years old in good health.

The V call is TRBV27, the J call TRBJ2-7; 9 nucleotides align to TRBD1. The CDR3 extends over 15 amino acids. V lost 6 bases and J lost 0; bases outside the gene matches: 6. CDR1 is MNHEY, CDR2 SMNVEV, per germline (reference sequence). The chain's CDR3 is CASRYRDRDSYEQYF. Here the CDR3 DNA reads TGTGCCAGCAGATACCGGGACAGGGACTCCTACGAGCAGTACTTC.

This clone showed up just once. The genes are TRBV19 and TRBJ2-7; the D gene is possibly TRBD1 (6 bases). Between the trimmed V and J ends, which lost 1 base and 4 bases, there was a span of 11 bases. The V gene's germline CDR1 is LNHDA and CDR2 SQIVND (reference sequence). The length of the CDR3 is 14 residues. DNA of the CDR3: TGTGCCAGTAGTATAGGGGACACCTATTACGAGCAGTACTTC. It translates to CASSIGDTYYEQYF.

The chain links TRBV19 to TRBJ1-5; possible D gene TRBD1, 5 bases. Germline V gene sequence: CDR1 LNHDA, CDR2 SQIVND (reference sequence). V was clipped by 2 bases and J by 6 bases, with 14 bases between them. The CDR3 has 15 amino acids. The CDR3 DNA follows: TGTGCCAGTAGTATAACGGGGGGAGCTTCTCAGCCCCAGCATTTT. This translates into CASSITGGASQPQHF.

The chain employs TRBV9 and TRBJ1-2, with a tentative D call TRBD1 (5 bases). The CDR3 is made up of 14 amino acids. V was clipped by 5 bases and J by 2 bases, with 13 bases between them. Germline CDR1 SGDLS, CDR2 YYNGEE. For the CDR3, the DNA is TGTGCCAGCAGAGCTACAGGAGCCAACTATGGCTACACCTTC. This gives the protein CASRATGANYGYTF. Based on the CDR3 plus reference TRBV9 and TRBJ1-2, the full variable domain is DSGVTQTPKHLITATGQRVTLRCSPRSGDLSVYWYQQSLDQGLQFLIQYYNGEERAKGNILERFSAQQFPDLHSELNLSSLELGDSALYFCASRATGANYGYTFGSGTRLTVV.

This chain joins TRBV10-3 and TRBJ1-2; 11 nucleotides agree with TRBD1. The J segment lost 6 bases and the V segment lost 9 bases, leaving 12 bases of the junction unmatched. Germline CDR1 and CDR2: ENHRY and SYGVKD. The CDR3 is 15 amino acids. The CDR3 nucleotides are TGTGCCATAAACGCCGGGACAGGGGGTCCTCATGGCTACACCTTC. Residues: CAINAGTGGPHGYTF.

The chain recombines TRBV7-9 with TRBJ1-6; TRBD1 matches 9 bases. V dropped 3 bases and J dropped 10; count of bases not matched to a gene: 7. Germline CDR1 and CDR2: SEHNR and FQNEAQ (reference sequence). This CDR3 is built from 15 residues. The CDR3 protein is CASSFWDREESPLHF. Here the CDR3 DNA reads TGTGCCAGCAGCTTTTGGGACAGGGAAGAATCACCCCTCCACTTT. The full variable domain, completed using reference TRBV7-9 and TRBJ1-6, is DTGVSQNPRHKITKRGQNVTFRCDPISEHNRLYWYRQTLGQGPEFLTYFQNEAQLEKSRLLSDRFSAERPKGSFSTLEIQRTEQGDSAMYLCASSFWDREESPLHFGNGTRLTVT.

The V gene is TRBV7-9, the J gene TRBJ1-1; D unresolved. Germline CDR1 and CDR2: SEHNR and FQNEAQ (reference sequence). The CDR3 sequence is 14 residues long. The V and J ends lost 1 base and 4 bases respectively, with 10 bases between them. CDR3 coding DNA: TGTGCCAGCAGCTTAGACCAGGCGGGCACTGAAGCTTTCTTT. The encoded protein is CASSLDQAGTEAFF. Combining the CDR3 with reference TRBV7-9 and TRBJ1-1 gives the whole variable domain DTGVSQNPRHKITKRGQNVTFRCDPISEHNRLYWYRQTLGQGPEFLTYFQNEAQLEKSRLLSDRFSAERPKGSFSTLEIQRTEQGDSAMYLCASSLDQAGTEAFFGQGTRLTVV.

This clone was seen a handful of times. V gene TRBV5-1 combines with J gene TRBJ2-5; TRBD2 matches at 14 bases. With V trimmed by 0 bases and J by 2 bases, 12 bases remained unmatched. The germline V gene encodes CDR1 SGHRS and CDR2 YFSETQ. CDR3 length: 20 residues. CDR3 bases: TGCGCCAGCAGCTTGGAGGGGACTAGCGGGGGCCAAGACCCACAAGAGACCCAGTACTTC. Protein sequence: CASSLEGTSGGQDPQETQYF.

The rearrangement links TRBV7-2 to TRBJ2-7; 9 bases match TRBD1. The CDR3 is 15 amino acids. V gave up 6 bases and J gave up 6 bases; unmatched junction bases: 12. Germline values: CDR1 SGHTA, CDR2 FQGNSA. This chain's CDR3 is CASSSAGTGPLEQYF. CDR3 DNA: TGTGCCAGCAGTTCGGCCGGGACAGGGCCCCTCGAGCAGTACTTC.

V gene TRBV14 combines with J gene TRBJ2-3; D might be TRBD1 or TRBD2, each matching 6 bases. V lost 1 base, J lost 0 bases, and 11 bases lay in between. Germline-derived CDR1 and CDR2 are SGHDN and FVKESK. This CDR3 contains 16 residues. The CDR3 DNA sequence: TGTGCCAGCAGCCAAGTTGGGGGGCTGAGCACAGATACGCAGTATTTT. Its translation is CASSQVGGLSTDTQYF.

The chain has TRBV7-9 and TRBJ2-3; 14 bases align to TRBD2. This CDR3 spans 18 amino acids. J was trimmed by 5 bases and V by 6 bases; bases with no gene match: 13. Germline V gene sequence: CDR1 SEHNR, CDR2 FQNEAQ (reference sequence). CDR3 in DNA: TGTGCCAGCAGTCCTCCCTCGACTAGCGGGGGGGCCATAGATACGCAGTATTTT. Its protein product is CASSPPSTSGGAIDTQYF. Complete variable domain (other parts from reference TRBV7-9 and TRBJ2-3): DTGVSQNPRHKITKRGQNVTFRCDPISEHNRLYWYRQTLGQGPEFLTYFQNEAQLEKSRLLSDRFSAERPKGSFSTLEIQRTEQGDSAMYLCASSPPSTSGGAIDTQYFGPGTRLTVL.

This clone was observed a handful of times. V gene TRBV18 combines with J gene TRBJ1-2; 8 nucleotides match TRBD1. V dropped 6 bases and J dropped 4; count of bases not matched to a gene: 10. Per the germline V gene, CDR1 is KGHSH and CDR2 is LQKENI. The CDR3 runs to 15 residues. As DNA, the CDR3 is TGTGCCAGCTCCCCTACCGACAGGGGATCCTATGGCTACACCTTC. Encoded protein: CASSPTDRGSYGYTF.

Here the CDR3 reads CASSYSGTGGNEQFF. CDR3 coding DNA: TGTGCCAGCAGTTACTCGGGGACAGGGGGCAATGAGCAGTTCTTC. V gene TRBV6-6 combines with J gene TRBJ2-1, with 11 bases matching TRBD1. CDR1 is MNHNY, CDR2 SVGAGI, per germline (reference sequence). Trimming cost V 0 bases and J 6 bases; bases outside gene matches: 1. CDR3 length equals 15 residues.

The V call is TRBV2, the J call TRBJ1-2; D is perhaps TRBD1 (6 bases). V was cut by 3 bases and J by 7 bases, with 18 bases left in between. Per the germline V gene, CDR1 is SNHLY and CDR2 is FYNNEI. The CDR3 is made up of 15 amino acids. The CDR3 region has the DNA TGTGCCAGCAGTGATAGGATGAGGGAGGGGGTTGGCTACACCTTC. This codes for CASSDRMREGVGYTF.

This clone was seen only once. The J gene is TRBJ2-7, the V gene TRBV10-3, with 11 bases lining up with TRBD1. V lost 4 bases to trimming and J lost 9 bases; unmatched junction nucleotides: 8. The CDR3 runs 14 residues. CDR1 is ENHRY and CDR2 is SYGVKD in the germline V gene. The chain's CDR3 is CAISAGDRGDGQYF. CDR3 nucleotide sequence: TGTGCCATCAGTGCGGGGGACAGGGGGGACGGGCAGTACTTC.

CDR3: CASSWERQETQYF. DNA for the CDR3: TGTGCCAGCAGCTGGGAAAGACAAGAGACCCAGTACTTC. This chain joins TRBV7-2 and TRBJ2-5; D remains unclear. CDR3 length equals 13 residues. CDR1 is SGHTA, CDR2 FQGNSA, per germline. The germline V and J ends were trimmed by 4 bases and 2 bases, with 8 bases remaining between them.

V gene TRBV6-1 combines with J gene TRBJ2-3, with D perhaps TRBD2 (6 bases). Germline V gene lookup returns CDR1 MNHNS and CDR2 SASEGT. Trimming stripped 3 bases from V and 2 bases from J, with 18 bases between. The CDR3 spans 17 residues. The CDR3 DNA follows: TGTGCCAGCAGTGAGGGGCTCAGTCGGGGGACCACAGATACGCAGTATTTT. It yields the protein CASSEGLSRGTTDTQYF.

This clone has only a few counts. The chain uses TRBV30 and TRBJ1-5; the D is unclear. V was trimmed by 2 bases and J by 0 bases, leaving 5 bases between them. This CDR3 has 13 amino acids. Germline V gene sequence: CDR1 GTSNPN, CDR2 SVGIG (reference sequence). Here the CDR3 DNA reads TGTGCCTGGAGTAAGAATAGCAATCAGCCCCAGCATTTT. Translation gives CAWSKNSNQPQHF. Using reference TRBV30 and TRBJ1-5 for the parts outside the CDR3, the full variable domain is SQTIHQWPATLVQPVGSPLSLECTVEGTSNPNLYWYRQAAGRGLQLLFYSVGIGQISSEVPQNLSASRPQDRQFILSSKKLLLSDSGFYLCAWSKNSNQPQHFGDGTRLSIL.

The genes are TRBV2 and TRBJ1-3; D perhaps matches TRBD1 (5 bases). This CDR3 region has 16 residues. V gave up 4 bases and J gave up 4 bases, with 17 bases separating them. In germline, CDR1 is SNHLY, CDR2 FYNNEI. CDR3 coding DNA: TGTGCCAGCAGTGCAACACCTCCCGGGGCCGGAAACACCATATATTTT. Translation gives CASSATPPGAGNTIYF.

The J gene is TRBJ1-6, the V gene TRBV11-3, with D possibly being TRBD1 (5 bases). The CDR3 loop spans 17 amino acids. V shed 0 bases and J shed 7 bases, with 16 bases lying between them. Germline values: CDR1 SGHNT, CDR2 YENEEA. The CDR3 region has the DNA TGTGCCAGCAGCTTAGAAGCAGGGTTTACCTCGAATTCACCCCTCCACTTT. Translated, it gives CASSLEAGFTSNSPLHF. Full variable domain (missing parts from reference TRBV11-3 and TRBJ1-6): EAGVVQSPRYKIIEKKQPVAFWCNPISGHNTLYWYLQNLGQGPELLIRYENEEAVDDSQLPKDRFSAERLKGVDSTLKIQPAELGDSAVYLCASSLEAGFTSNSPLHFGNGTRLTVT.

The genes are TRBV18 and TRBJ2-5; maybe TRBD2 (5 bases). Germline V gives CDR1 KGHSH, CDR2 LQKENI. The V end was cut by 2 bases, the J end by 2 bases, with 12 bases between. CDR3 length equals 15 residues. The CDR3 sequence: CASSPFSRGQETQYF. DNA for the CDR3: TGTGCCAGCTCACCATTTAGCCGGGGACAAGAGACCCAGTACTTC. Combining the CDR3 with reference TRBV18 and TRBJ2-5 gives the whole variable domain NAGVMQNPRHLVRRRGQEARLRCSPMKGHSHVYWYRQLPEEGLKFMVYLQKENIIDESGMPKERFSAEFPKEGPSILRIQQVVRGDSAAYFCASSPFSRGQETQYFGPGTRLLVL.

V is TRBV30 and J is TRBJ1-6; perhaps TRBD1 as D (5 bases). The germline gives CDR1 GTSNPN, CDR2 SVGIG (reference sequence). Trimming stripped 0 bases from V and 7 bases from J, with 10 bases between. The CDR3 loop spans 14 amino acids. Here the CDR3 reads CAWSVLWGNSPLHF. CDR3 nucleotide sequence: TGTGCCTGGAGTGTTTTGTGGGGGAATTCACCCCTCCACTTT.

The chain joins TRBV13 to TRBJ2-3; 8 nucleotides align to TRBD1. V was pared by 5 bases and J by 2 bases, with 6 bases of the junction left unmatched. CDR1 and CDR2 from the germline V gene are PRHDT and FYEKMQ (reference sequence). The CDR3 is 15 amino acids. Here the CDR3 DNA reads TGTGCCAGCAGCCCCTCGGACAGGGACACAGATACGCAGTATTTT. This sequence encodes CASSPSDRDTDTQYF.

The chain links TRBV10-3 to TRBJ1-5, with unresolved D. The germline V and J ends were trimmed by 6 bases and 5 bases, with 11 bases remaining between them. The CDR3 runs to 13 residues. The germline gives CDR1 ENHRY, CDR2 SYGVKD. CDR3 residues: CAISSVGHQPQHF. In nucleotides, the CDR3 is TGTGCCATCAGCAGCGTTGGCCATCAGCCCCAGCATTTT.

This chain connects TRBV10-3 to TRBJ1-5; D is unclear. CDR1 is ENHRY, CDR2 SYGVKD, per germline. The CDR3 consists of 14 residues. Trimming took off 11 bases at V and 2 bases at J, with 16 bases between the two ends. The CDR3 region is CAAWWLEGNQPQHF. In nucleotides, the CDR3 is TGTGCCGCGTGGTGGCTCGAGGGCAATCAGCCCCAGCATTTT.

Here the CDR3 DNA reads TGTGCCAGTAGGCCCAGACAGAACACTGAAGCTTTCTTT. It codes for CASRPRQNTEAFF. V and J are TRBV19 and TRBJ1-1; D gene ambiguous. The CDR3 is 13 residues long. The germline gives CDR1 LNHDA, CDR2 SQIVND (reference sequence). Trimming shortened V by 6 bases and J by 1 base, and 9 bases separated the two germline ends. Supplemented by reference TRBV19 and TRBJ1-1, the full variable domain reads DGGITQSPKYLFRKEGQNVTLSCEQNLNHDAMYWYRQDPGQGLRLIYYSQIVNDFQKGDIAEGYSVSREKKESFPLTVTSAQKNPTAFYLCASRPRQNTEAFFGQGTRLTVV.

V is TRBV10-3 and J is TRBJ2-7; the D gene could be TRBD1 or TRBD2 (6 bases each). The germline CDR1 and CDR2 sequences are ENHRY and SYGVKD. The V and J ends lost 0 bases and 5 bases respectively, with 17 bases between them. The CDR3 contains 16 residues. The DNA of the CDR3 is TGTGCCATCAGTGAGTCGTACAGGGAAAGGGGGGACGAGCAGTACTTC. This codes for CAISESYRERGDEQYF.